This TCR beta chain originates from a study of T-cell reconstitution after alpha-beta-depleted transplantation in children. Study-level results: From newly produced T cells came most of the T-cell counts and diversity one year after transplant. Expanded graft clones, several hundred of them, were reportedly the source of alpha-beta T cells about two months after transplant. It was surviving recipient T cells and thymic progenitors that gave some patients high TCRbeta diversity at day 60.

Unique molecular identifiers were used to barcode this TCRbeta library. TCRdb reprocessed the PCR reads via MiXCR and lists one record per CDR3 protein. The repertoire holds about 200,000 distinct CDR3 sequences, with about 8.2% as singletons. Germline lookup yields CDR1 DFQATT and CDR2 SNEGSKA (reference sequence). V gave up 4 bases and J gave up 2 bases; unmatched junction bases: 8. This CDR3 spans 14 amino acids. A note on this clonotype: The target antigen is unknown.

The source was PBMCs, mostly from graft donor cells, collected 360 days after TCRalphabeta/CD19-depleted stem cell transplant. This receptor was taken from a male patient aged 2 to 10 who had a stem cell transplant for acute myeloid leukemia, so the T cells may come from the graft donor. This chain connects TRBV20-1 to TRBJ2-7, with 7 nucleotides matching TRBD2. The CDR3 here is CSATPETSTYEQYF. As DNA, the CDR3 is TGCAGTGCTACCCCCGAGACTAGCACCTACGAGCAGTACTTC.